Listed below are T cell receptor beta chains from one sample, sequenced in a study of a mutant IDH1 vaccine in newly diagnosed glioma. TCRdb's table, derived via immunoSEQ multiplex PCR, lists solely in-frame clones and lacks some. The sample has approximately 82,000 clones, approximately 85% seen once. These receptors have no known antigen. Specimen: PBMCs, collected from a glioma patient whose treatment included an IDH1 peptide vaccine. The source of these receptors is a man aged 25 to 45 with glioma. Some clones in this sample may be carry-over from other donors' samples. Each CDR3 is given with its conserved first and last residue. Fields, in order: J gene, clone size, V gene, D gene, CDR3 DNA, CDR3 protein. A D gene is named only where the DNA matches it firmly. The size of a clone is reported for some rows only, either as once, few or many, or as a class for expanded clones.

>TRBJ1-6|NA|TRBV18|NA
TGTGCCAGCTCTAGTCCCGGGGGTAGGGATTCACCCCTCCACTTT
CASSSPGGRDSPLHF
>TRBJ2-7|NA|TRBV6-5|NA
TGTGCCAGCAGTTCCATACAGGGGGGGTACGAGCAGTACTTC
CASSSIQGGYEQYF
>TRBJ2-3|NA|TRBV7-3|TRBD2
TGTGCCAGCAGCCTCCTCAGCGGGAGGTTAGGGGATACGCAGTATTTT
CASSLLSGRLGDTQYF
>TRBJ1-2|NA|TRBV11-2|NA
TGTGCCAGCAGCTTAGACAACGGTGGCTATGGCTACACCTTC
CASSLDNGGYGYTF
>TRBJ2-4|NA|TRBV4-2|TRBD1
TGTGCCAGCAGCCAATCGACAGGGGGCGGCAAAAACATTCAGTACTTC
CASSQSTGGGKNIQYF
>TRBJ1-1|NA|TRBV18|NA
TGTGCCAGCTCACCCTCACAGCAATCGGAAGCTTTCTTT
CASSPSQQSEAFF
>TRBJ2-5|NA|TRBV11-1|NA
TGTGCCAGCAGCTTAGGCGTACAAGAGACCCAGTACTTC
CASSLGVQETQYF
>TRBJ2-5|NA|TRBV2|TRBD1
TGTGCCAGCAGTGACAGGGGGACGGAAGGAGAGACCCAGTACTTC
CASSDRGTEGETQYF
>TRBJ2-7|NA|TRBV7-2|NA
TGTGCCAGCAGCTTAGACCGTTCCTACGAGCAGTACTTC
CASSLDRSYEQYF
>TRBJ2-5|once|TRBV7-8|TRBD2
TGTGCCAGCGGGGGCGGGAGGTTGGGTGAGACCCAGTACTTC
CASGGGRLGETQYF
>TRBJ2-3|NA|TRBV20-1|TRBD2
TGCAGTGCTATACTAGCGGGGGCGCAGTATTTT
CSAILAGAQYF
>TRBJ2-1|NA|TRBV27|TRBD2
TGTGCCAGCAGTGCAGGGTCTAGCGGGGGGAGTGAGCAGTTCTTC
CASSAGSSGGSEQFF
>TRBJ2-5|NA|TRBV6-5|NA
TGTGCCAGCAGTGGGACGTTGGGAGAGACCCAGTACTTC
CASSGTLGETQYF
>TRBJ2-1|NA|TRBV9|TRBD2
TGTGCCAGCAGCGTACAGGGACTAGCGGGAATTGGTGAGCAGTTCTTC
CASSVQGLAGIGEQFF
>TRBJ2-1|NA|TRBV5-4|NA
TGTGCCAGCTCCCACCCGGACCTCAATGAGCAGTTCTTC
CASSHPDLNEQFF
>TRBJ2-3|NA|TRBV6-1|NA
TGTGCCAGCAGTGAAATGTCTAGGTTGGCAGATACGCAGTATTTT
CASSEMSRLADTQYF
>TRBJ2-7|NA|TRBV10-2|NA
TGCGCCAGCAGTGAGTCCCTAGACGGGTACGAGCAGTACTTC
CASSESLDGYEQYF
>TRBJ1-2|NA|TRBV30|NA
TGTGCCTGGAGTGCCTCAGAAAACTATGGCTACACCTTC
CAWSASENYGYTF
>TRBJ2-1|NA|TRBV5-1|NA
TGCGCCAGCAGCCCCCGGATCGGGGGAAATGAGCAGTTCTTC
CASSPRIGGNEQFF
>TRBJ2-3|once|TRBV19|TRBD2
TGTGCCAGTAGTCCACTAGCGGGAGGTGGAGATACGCAGTATTTT
CASSPLAGGGDTQYF
>TRBJ1-2|NA|TRBV7-9|TRBD1
TGTGCCAGCAGCTCCCGGGACAGAGGCTACACCTTC
CASSSRDRGYTF
>TRBJ2-7|NA|TRBV25-1|TRBD1
TGTGCCAGCAGTGCAGCGAACAGGGGGATCTACGAGCAGTACTTC
CASSAANRGIYEQYF
>TRBJ2-3|NA|TRBV6-1|NA
TGTGCCAGCAGTGGATCTGACAGAGAGGGATCAGATACGCAGTATTTT
CASSGSDREGSDTQYF
>TRBJ2-3|NA|TRBV15|TRBD2
TGTGCCACCAGCAGTCCTTCAGTATTTGCGGGGGACACAGATACGCAGTATTTT
CATSSPSVFAGDTDTQYF
>TRBJ2-7|once|TRBV2|NA
TGTGCCAGCAGTGCCGGTGGTGTGCAGTACTTC
CASSAGGVQYF
>TRBJ1-5|once|TRBV9|NA
TGTGCCAGCAGCGAACGGGGGGGCAAGAGGGATCAGCCCCAGCATTTT
CASSERGGKRDQPQHF
>TRBJ2-1|NA|TRBV11-2|TRBD2
TGTGCCAGCAGCCTCACTAGCGGCTACAATGAGCAGTTCTTC
CASSLTSGYNEQFF
>TRBJ1-1|NA|TRBV14|NA
TGTGCCAGCAGCGGCCGCTCTGAAGCTTTCTTT
CASSGRSEAFF
>TRBJ2-3|NA|TRBV15|NA
TGTGCCACCAGCAGAGATCGGCGGGGGCCAACGGGGGATACGCAGTATTTT
CATSRDRRGPTGDTQYF
>TRBJ1-3|NA|TRBV2|NA
TGTGCCAGCAGTGAAAGGGCCTTCTCTGGAAACACCATATATTTT
CASSERAFSGNTIYF
>TRBJ2-7|NA|TRBV4-2|TRBD1
TGTGCCAGCAGCCGGGAGGGACAGGGGCCGAATTCCTACGAGCAGTACTTC
CASSREGQGPNSYEQYF
>TRBJ2-7|NA|TRBV7-9|NA
TGTGCCAGCAGCTTGTCGGTCGGGCTCTCCTACGAGCAGTACTTC
CASSLSVGLSYEQYF
>TRBJ1-5|NA|TRBV9|NA
TGTGCCAGCAGCGTAGATCAGCCCCAGCATTTT
CASSVDQPQHF
>TRBJ2-2|NA|TRBV5-1|NA
TGCGCCAGCAGCTCCAGACCCCCCGGGGGCACCGGGGAGCTGTTTTTT
CASSSRPPGGTGELFF
>TRBJ2-1|NA|TRBV5-1|NA
TGCGCCAGCAGCTTCGGGCAGGGGGGGGATGAGCAGTTCTTC
CASSFGQGGDEQFF
>TRBJ2-1|NA|TRBV27|TRBD2
TGTGCCAGCAGTTTTTTATCGGGGGGATTTTACAATGAGCAGTTCTTC
CASSFLSGGFYNEQFF
>TRBJ1-2|NA|TRBV19|TRBD1
TGTGCCAGTAGTATGCGGACAGGGGCCTTATATGGCTACACCTTC
CASSMRTGALYGYTF
>TRBJ1-1|NA|TRBV15|NA
TGTGCCACCAGCATAAACAGAAACTCGATGAACACTGAAGCTTTCTTT
CATSINRNSMNTEAFF
>TRBJ2-7|NA|TRBV4-1|TRBD1
TGCGCCAGCAGCCAAACCAAGGACAGGGGGCCGGGAGAGCAGTACTTC
CASSQTKDRGPGEQYF
>TRBJ2-2|NA|TRBV30|NA
TGTGCCTGGAACCGGGGGGCTCCGAACACCGGGGAGCTGTTTTTT
CAWNRGAPNTGELFF
>TRBJ2-7|NA|TRBV27|TRBD2
TGTGCCAGCAGTTTATCGTATTCGGGGGGTTACGAGCAGTACTTC
CASSLSYSGGYEQYF